This record covers a single TCR beta chain. Its antigen specificity is not known. No base quality values were provided; no much bigger clone lies one nucleotide off. This sample was taken from a study of blood T cell repertoires in COVID-19 (dated by TCRdb to 2019 to 2021). Turning to the overall study: Samples from collaborators originated in the United States, Italy and Spain and spanned both the acute and convalescent phases of COVID-19. The material from the prospective study consisted of cDNA or gDNA derived from T cells, B-cell-depleted T cells, or PBMCs. The dataset comprised deeply sampled blood TCRbeta repertoires from subjects exposed to, actively infected with, or recovered from COVID-19. The repertoires were made available in a free public database intended to serve as a resource for research on the immune response to SARS-CoV-2. The samples were drawn from two sources: the first 160 participants of the ongoing ImmuneRACE study, and 1,200 or so subjects contributed by 6 global collaborators. The sample metadata nearly always contained a de-identified subject ID, COVID-19 status, age in years and sex. Where available, HLA class I and class II types were obtained from metadata supplied by the sample provider rather than from assay-based typing.

What the research found in general, with its limitations: Clinical and demographic metadata were provided uncurated, with the amount varying by source and participant.

TCRbeta CDR3 regions were amplified from genomic DNA using the immunoSEQ Assay, a bias-controlled multiplex PCR. Regarding the original processing steps: The number of nucleated cells in each sample was estimated by amplification of reference gene primers within the assay. To quantify the absolute abundance of each unique TCRbeta CDR3 rearrangement, sequence reads were collapsed and filtered. For each sample, productive Simpson clonality was calculated as the square root of Simpson's diversity index over productive rearrangements. The table comes from immuneACCESS by way of TCRdb, which keeps in-frame sequences with V and J called. Part of the clones is missing from these tables; in studies checked, under half for an unresolved V gene and the rest for unknown reasons. V and J calls and clone size are given by that table; D and trimming were obtained from the DNA. The sample includes a few hundred thousand clones, with around 84% observed a single time. The ten largest account for approximately 4.5% of the sample.

Enrolling through a virtual design, the prospective study's participants ranged in age from roughly 18 to 95 years and lived across about two dozen United States geographic areas. In the prospective study, participants were assigned to cohorts based on the clinical history participants reported in a screening survey and a study questionnaire. Each participant in the prospective study had whole blood, serum and a nasopharyngeal or oropharyngeal swab collected by mobile phlebotomists. Additional blood draws and questionnaires over an approximately two-month period could optionally be provided by prospective study participants. Before DNA extraction, blood samples from the prospective study were shipped at room temperature or frozen. The CDR3 spans 16 residues, from the cysteine through the phenylalanine. The only DNA kept is the CDR3, 48 bases in frame from the first base. For this chain, trimming is 4 bases at the V end and 4 bases at the J end, and the number of junction bases without a gene match is 9. The germline V gene specifies KGHDR as CDR1 and SFDVKD as CDR2.

The clonotype comes from a young man with acute COVID-19. Source material: PBMCs or T cells enriched from blood (not recorded which). The chain is encoded by TRBV24-1 joined to TRBJ2-1; 7 bases in the junction line up with TRBD1. This receptor has the CDR3 CATSDPDSRGYNEQFF. The nucleotide sequence reads as follows: TGTGCCACCAGTGACCCTGACAGCAGGGGGTACAATGAGCAGTTCTTC.